These 14 T cell receptor beta chains originate from one sample sequenced in a study of T cell repertoires in cytomegalovirus infection. In TCRdb, the reads were re-called with MiXCR into one record per CDR3 protein. The profile shows 160,000 or so distinct CDR3 sequences, under 20% of them singletons. The source material was CD8+ T cells from PBMCs. These TCRs come from a human donor in good health (CMV status not recorded). Some clones in this sample may be carry-over from other donors' samples.

The J gene is TRBJ1-6, the V gene TRBV15; no reliable D call. V lost 3 bases and J lost 7, with 16 bases in between. The CDR3 totals 16 residues. Germline V gene sequence: CDR1 LNHNV, CDR2 YYDKDF (reference sequence). DNA of the CDR3: TGTGCCACCAGCAGGCAGACCGTCAGGATGAATTCACCCCTCCACTTT. Translated, it gives CATSRQTVRMNSPLHF.

The chain employs TRBV29-1 and TRBJ2-5; TRBD1 matches 8 bases. This CDR3 is built from 15 residues. The germline CDR1 and CDR2 sequences are SQVTM and ANQGSEA. J gave up 5 bases and V 1 base, and 9 bases lay outside the gene matches. CDR3 in amino acids: CSVEVGAGGAETQYF. The CDR3 DNA follows: TGCAGCGTTGAAGTGGGTGCAGGGGGCGCCGAGACCCAGTACTTC.

This clonotype came up a few times. The rearrangement uses TRBV7-9 and TRBJ2-1; 10 bases are shared with TRBD1. There are 16 residues in the CDR3. V was clipped by 4 bases and J by 4 bases; unmatched bases: 7. The germline V gene has CDR1 SEHNR and CDR2 FQNEAQ (reference sequence). The CDR3: CASSSKGTGEYNEQFF. CDR3 coding DNA: TGTGCCAGCAGCTCAAAGGGGACAGGGGAATACAATGAGCAGTTCTTC.

This chain connects TRBV4-1 to TRBJ1-1; D not resolved. Germline V gene lookup returns CDR1 MGHRA and CDR2 YSYEKL. The CDR3 has 13 amino acids. V lost 3 bases and J 3 bases, leaving 8 bases between the germline ends. The CDR3 bases are TGCGCCAGCAGCCAGGATCCGTACACTGAAGCTTTCTTT. It translates to CASSQDPYTEAFF.

This clonotype was found a few times. The chain couples TRBV7-2 to TRBJ2-1; 13 nucleotides match TRBD2. The CDR3 consists of 18 residues. The germline V gene encodes CDR1 SGHTA and CDR2 FQGNSA. With 2 bases clipped from V and 5 bases from J, the junction kept 9 bases outside the gene matches. The CDR3 sequence: CASSLNKGLAGTNNEQFF. CDR3 bases: TGTGCCAGCAGCTTAAACAAGGGACTAGCGGGGACTAACAATGAGCAGTTCTTC.

A few counts support this clonotype. This rearrangement joins TRBV7-2 to TRBJ2-1, with D hard to call. V was clipped by 5 bases and J by 7 bases, with 15 bases between them. There are 14 residues in the CDR3. Germline lookup yields CDR1 SGHTA and CDR2 FQGNSA. In nucleotides, the CDR3 is TGTGCCAGCAGCCCTGGGCCCGACTGGAATGAGCAGTTCTTC. Translating it yields CASSPGPDWNEQFF.

This clonotype has more than one count but fewer than ten. V is TRBV6-5 and J is TRBJ2-3; 8 bases agree with TRBD2. Germline V gene lookup returns CDR1 MNHEY and CDR2 SVGAGI. The CDR3 runs to 15 residues. Germline trimming cut 2 bases from V and 3 bases from J; bases unmatched to any gene: 4. The CDR3 loop is CASSYTSGRTDTQYF. The DNA of the CDR3 is TGTGCCAGCAGTTACACCAGCGGGAGAACAGATACGCAGTATTTT.

CDR3 nucleotides: TGTGCCAGCCTCCTTTATTACGGACAGGGGACCCCCGGGGGCACTGAAGCTTTCTTT. Encoded protein: CASLLYYGQGTPGGTEAFF. The chain has TRBV27 and TRBJ1-1; 9 nucleotides agree with TRBD1. Germline assignment: CDR1 MNHEY and CDR2 SMNVEV (reference sequence). CDR3 length equals 19 residues. The V and J ends lost 8 bases and 4 bases, in that order; junction bases with no gene match: 23.

This clonotype was counted between two and nine times. The chain couples TRBV7-8 to TRBJ2-7; 8 bases match TRBD1. V shed 1 base, J shed 3 bases, and the junction held 2 bases outside the gene matches. CDR1 and CDR2 from the germline V gene are SGHVS and FQNEAQ. The CDR3 sequence is 14 residues long. The CDR3 loop reads CASSLEGQGYEQYF. The CDR3 DNA sequence: TGTGCCAGCAGCTTAGAAGGACAGGGCTACGAGCAGTACTTC.

On this clonotype itself: A single base separates this from a much larger clone, so it may be a read error. V usage is TRBV6-5 and J usage is TRBJ1-1; D is unclear. The CDR3 has 14 amino acids. CDR1 is MNHEY and CDR2 is SVGAGI in the germline V gene. V was pared by 4 bases and J by 0 bases, with 9 bases between. Here the CDR3 reads CASSLQTMNTEAFF. The CDR3 DNA sequence: TGTGCCAGCAGTTTACAGACCATGAACACTGAAGCTTTCTTT.

CDR3 in DNA: TGTGCCAGCAGTTACCAGACAGGGTCAGGGAATGAGCAGTTCTTC. Amino acids: CASSYQTGSGNEQFF. The chain joins TRBV6-6 to TRBJ2-1, with 7 bases that match TRBD1. The CDR3 runs to 15 residues. The V gene's germline CDR1 is MNHNY and CDR2 SVGAGI (reference sequence). J lost 7 bases, V lost 2 bases, and 8 bases had no gene match.

This clonotype appeared many times. This chain links TRBV7-9 with TRBJ2-1; the D gene is possibly TRBD2 (6 bases). This CDR3 comprises 16 residues. Per germline, CDR1 SEHNR and CDR2 FQNEAQ (reference sequence). Trimming took 6 bases from V and 7 from J, leaving 22 bases between them. CDR3 sequence (DNA): TGTGCCAGCAGATTTCACGGCTACGCGGAGGGGAATGAGCAGTTCTTC. Translating it yields CASRFHGYAEGNEQFF. The complete variable domain, with remaining parts taken from reference TRBV7-9 and TRBJ2-1, reads DTGVSQNPRHKITKRGQNVTFRCDPISEHNRLYWYRQTLGQGPEFLTYFQNEAQLEKSRLLSDRFSAERPKGSFSTLEIQRTEQGDSAMYLCASRFHGYAEGNEQFFGPGTRLTVL.

This clonotype was seen a few times. One end of the junction varies from germline; a read error may be responsible. This chain uses TRBV29-1 with TRBJ2-7; 7 bases map to TRBD2. Germline CDR1 reads SQVTM; CDR2 reads ANQGSEA. The CDR3 is 13 residues long. The CDR3 DNA follows: TGCAGCGTTAAAGATCGGGGGGTCCACGAGCAGTACTTC. Translating gives CSVKDRGVHEQYF.

This sequence joins TRBV4-3 and TRBJ2-7, with 9 positions matching TRBD1. The trim removed 1 base at V and 3 bases at J, leaving 1 base unmatched. The CDR3 is 14 residues long. Germline V gene lookup returns CDR1 LGHNA and CDR2 YSLEER. The CDR3 nucleotides are TGCGCCAGCAGCCAAGGGACAGGGGACTACGAGCAGTACTTC. This translates into CASSQGTGDYEQYF.